The T cell receptor beta chain described here comes from a study of blood T cell repertoires in COVID-19. As for the study in general: Sites across the United States, Italy and Spain contributed samples from acute and convalescent COVID-19.

Per the authors' pipeline: Reference gene primer amplification gave nucleated cell count estimates. Clones were read by immunoSEQ multiplex PCR, and TCRdb kept only the in-frame ones, dropping some. V and J calls and clone size are copied from that table; D and trimming were computed from the DNA. The sample includes approximately 470,000 clones, around 87% of them seen just once. Allocation to cohorts depended on clinical history reported by the participants. Recovered status in Cohort 3 required two negative PCRs, clearance, or symptom resolution. V lost 8 bases and J 3 bases, leaving 20 bases between the germline ends. This CDR3 contains 15 residues. The V gene's germline CDR1 is SGHRS and CDR2 YFSETQ. The table lists this clone with a few counts.

The receptor was isolated from a woman younger than 35 who had recovered from COVID-19. The specimen sequenced was PBMCs or T cells enriched from blood (not recorded which). The rearrangement uses TRBV5-1 and TRBJ1-1, with D tentatively TRBD1 (5 bases). CDR3 bases: TGCGCCAGTCAACTAAAGGGCCAGGGTGACACTGAAGCTTTCTTT. This encodes CASQLKGQGDTEAFF.